This T cell receptor (beta chain) came from a study of early T cells in non-severe SARS-CoV-2 infection. As for the study in general: It was bulk RNA from unsorted whole blood that was sequenced, and the chains were unpaired.

The V end lost 6 bases, the J end lost 7 bases, and 15 bases lay between the germline ends. This CDR3 spans 13 amino acids. This clonotype was seen ten or more times. Antigen: not known. Unique molecular identifiers (one per individual cDNA molecule) were attached. TCRdb fed the 5' RACE reads into MiXCR, producing one record per CDR3 protein. The data show tens of thousands of distinct CDR3 sequences, with 10% to 15% seen just once and around 4.6% held by the top ten. Regarding the study as a whole: VDJdb matches were skewed toward anti-spike CD8 T cell responses.

The sample comprised whole blood. The rearrangement uses TRBV12-3 or TRBV12-4 and TRBJ1-1; D gene uncertain. The sequence was collected from an adult who was a healthcare worker with PCR-confirmed SARS-CoV-2 infection or an uninfected control (not recorded which). In DNA form, the CDR3 reads TGTGCCAGCAGACTCTTCACGGAAGGTGAAGCTTTCTTT. Its translation is CASRLFTEGEAFF.